This record covers a single T cell receptor (beta chain). Its antigen is undetermined. The record originates from a study of shared clonotypes between healthy human individuals. Trimming shortened V by 0 bases and J by 3 bases, and 13 bases separated the two germline ends. This CDR3 contains 15 residues. The germline gives CDR1 SGDLS, CDR2 YYNGEE. Using immunoSEQ multiplex PCR, the repertoire was profiled, and TCRdb retains in-frame clones only, with some absent. The top ten clones hold roughly 0.1% of a sample with roughly 590,000 clones, roughly 95% of them seen once. Cells designated naive CD8 were CD45RO-negative and were positively selected for CCR7, with terminally differentiated effector memory CD45RA+ cells excluded. Study findings and constraints: Roughly 4.7% was the fraction of naive CD4 clonotypes found shared across several donors.

The sample was naive CD8+ T cells sorted from blood. This receptor was identified in a woman aged 25-40 years in good health. The chain is built from TRBV9 and TRBJ2-7; maybe TRBD2 (6 bases). The CDR3 DNA reads as TGTGCCAGCAGCGTAGGTACTAGCCCTGACTACGAGCAGTACTTC. Protein product: CASSVGTSPDYEQYF.